This T cell receptor (beta chain) is drawn from a study of blood T cell repertoires in COVID-19. The overall study: COVID-19 samples, acute and convalescent, were from the United States, Italy and Spain. T cells, B-cell-depleted T cells, or PBMCs provided the cDNA or gDNA that served as material.

Trimming took off 2 bases at V and 2 bases at J, with 10 bases between the two ends. Looked up from germline, CDR1 is SNHLY and CDR2 is FYNNEI. The CDR3 runs 15 residues. As handled by the study authors: Reference gene primer amplification gave estimated nucleated cell counts. The table came from immunoSEQ multiplex PCR; TCRdb's copy has only in-frame clones and leaves some out. V, J and clone size are those of that table, while D and trimming were read from the DNA. The sample yields around 210,000 clones, around 84% seen once. The chain carries TRBV2 and TRBJ2-4, with D possibly being TRBD2 (5 bases). The TCR originated in a human donor in a cohort sampled during active COVID-19. The specimen was peripheral blood. This CDR3 is CASSESRTSKNIQYF. In DNA form, the CDR3 reads TGTGCCAGCAGTGAATCCCGGACTTCCAAAAACATTCAGTACTTC.